The sequence of this T cell receptor (beta chain) was determined in a study of technical replicates of blood from a handful of donors. Data came from immunoSEQ multiplex PCR; TCRdb stores just in-frame clones and leaves some out. The data hold tens of thousands of clones, with 89% observed a single time. CDR1 is SGHTS and CDR2 is YDEGEE in the germline V gene. The CDR3 contains 15 residues. Unmatched junction bases numbered 7, after V lost 2 bases and J lost 8 bases. The chain recombines TRBV5-8 with TRBJ1-4; 9 bases match TRBD1. The sample taken for sequencing was T cells isolated from PBMCs. The receptor was isolated from a human donor in good health. The CDR3 nucleotides read TGTGCCAGCAGCTTTATGACAGGGGGTAACGAAAAACTGTTTTTT. Protein sequence: CASSFMTGGNEKLFF.